What follows describes a single T cell receptor beta chain. This clonotype was recorded many times. The antigen this receptor binds is unknown. No base qualities exist here, and no much larger clone lies one base off it. The record originates from a study of T cells in Graves' hyperthyroidism and ophthalmopathy (dated by TCRdb to about 2019). At the level of the whole study: Peripheral blood was collected at initial diagnosis, before any treatment. The 100 discovery patients were divided at random into training and test sets in a 7:3 ratio. After sampling, hyperthyroidism patients received methimazole starting at 30 mg daily, and ophthalmopathy patients received high-dose intravenous methylprednisolone. TCR Vbeta CDR3 sequencing of 135 peripheral blood samples (under 45 ophthalmopathy, 75 to 85 hyperthyroidism and around 17 progressor patients) is reported in the paper. A discovery cohort of about 100 patients, 43 with Graves' ophthalmopathy and over 55 with stable Graves' hyperthyroidism, was used to find distinguishing TCR V-J signatures. The study also compared thyroid tissue and blood T-cell repertoires from about 6 Graves' hyperthyroidism patients. Whether ophthalmopathy could be predicted prospectively was tested in an independent validation cohort made up of approximately 19 hyperthyroidism patients plus 17 patients who later progressed to ophthalmopathy.

Results and caveats for the whole study, not just this receptor: Ophthalmopathy was separated from stable hyperthyroidism by a 13 V-J signature model, with around 90% sensitivity and 81% to 82% specificity obtained in cross-validation and 80%/75% obtained in testing. Sample size was not statistically predetermined, and blinding of investigators to group allocation was not performed. During validation, the model predicted progression to ophthalmopathy a median of approximately 7 months ahead of onset, with approximately 70% sensitivity and under 85% specificity. Blood samples also contained most of the expanded thyroid clonotypes (frequency above 0.001), which suggests that blood repertoires may reflect thyroid immune responses.

The TCR beta CDR3 regions were amplified from the RNA transcripts. A first-round RT-PCR of the TCR CDR3 used the HTBI primer set with the Qiagen OneStep RT-PCR kit. A second multiplex PCR round built the libraries, followed by size selection and purification. Paired-end sequencing of the libraries was performed with 100 bp reads on an Illumina HiSeq2000. Per the source publication's procedure: Raw data were processed with SOAPnuke, discarding reads with adapters, uncalled bases, mean Phred below 15, or no exact constant-primer or identifier match. High-quality paired reads were merged using COPE v1.2.5, and each unique nucleotide sequence was defined as a clonotype. MiTCR v1.1 was used to align the clonotypes against IMGT TRBV, TRBD and TRBJ reference segments. The analysis was restricted to V-J combinations with a frequency above 0.0001, which together covered 99.2% of the repertoires. The TCS score was defined as F50 (clonal expansion) divided by E x V (chaos), with BLOSUM62-based TCRdist calculated between CDR3 peptides within each V-J. Welch's t-statistics and random forest reduced around 550 V-J features to roughly 13, which were used in a naive Bayes classifier (R e1071). The raw public reads went through TCRdb reprocessing: fastp at Q25, MiXCR clone calling, in-frame beta chains kept. Each record represents a unique CDR3 protein, reported with the most common genes and DNA among its rows. It is TCRdb's table, rather than the study itself, that gives the V and J calls and clone size. The sample table shows 150,000 to 200,000 distinct CDR3 sequences, and less than 10% are seen once. The ten largest clonotypes hold roughly 23% of the sample.

The hyperthyroidism patients were between 18 and 65 years old and newly diagnosed, with a disease duration of less than 2 months. Patients with uncontrolled infections, other autoimmune diseases, pregnancy or lactation were excluded. Diagnoses were based on clinical symptoms, serum thyroxine and TRAb, thyroid ultrasound and orbital computed tomography. Blood from progressor patients was collected at the time of first diagnosis with hyperthyroidism, before any ophthalmopathy symptoms had appeared. PBMCs were isolated from 8 to 10 ml of fresh peripheral blood by Ficoll-Paque density gradient centrifugation. Progressor patients were defined as those initially diagnosed with Graves' hyperthyroidism in whom ophthalmopathy developed during follow-up. Total RNA was extracted with Trizol reagent, and quality was checked on an Agilent 2100 Bioanalyzer. This TCR derives from a woman aged 18-35 years with Graves' hyperthyroidism that later progressed to Graves' ophthalmopathy. The sample comprised blood.

The DNA sequence is TGTGCCAGCAGTCTCGGGACACGGGGGTCCACCCTCCACTTT. Its product reads: CASSLGTRGSTLHF. This sequence uses TRBV12-3 or TRBV12-4 and TRBJ1-6; 6 matching bases give a weak D call of TRBD1. The CDR3 starts with the cysteine, ends with the phenylalanine, and has 14 residues. Only CDR3 DNA remains: 42 bases, in frame from the first base. Deletion took 5 bases off V and 14 bases off J, with a span of 19 bases between the germline ends.